The present entry profiles one T cell receptor beta chain with its context. Its specificity is unknown. Sequencing used immunoSEQ multiplex PCR; TCRdb keeps in-frame clones, though not all of them. The data contain around 26,000 clones, under 90% of them singletons. The sample is drawn from a study of OX40 agonist ivuxolimab in advanced cancers. Study details: Clinicians treated patients with ivuxolimab, an agonistic anti-OX40 (CD134) antibody. The study's findings and limits: Patients who responded partially at 0.1-3.0 mg/kg showed clonal expansion ranking among the lowest.

V trimming: 6 bases; J trimming: 2 bases; junction bases outside the gene matches: 4. This CDR3 is built from 14 residues. The germline gives CDR1 SEHNR, CDR2 FQNEAQ (reference sequence). The TCR was taken from an adult with an advanced solid tumor such as melanoma, head and neck, liver or kidney cancer. This specimen consisted of CD4+ or CD8+ T cells sorted from blood, obtained in a trial of the OX40 agonist ivuxolimab. V is TRBV7-9 and J is TRBJ1-5; 7 nucleotides line up with TRBD1. The CDR3 DNA sequence: TGTGCCAGCAGACCAGGGGGGGGCAATCAGCCCCAGCATTTT. This sequence encodes CASRPGGGNQPQHF.